These T cell receptor beta chains were read from a single sample in a study of OX40 agonist ivuxolimab in advanced cancers. The data were produced by immunoSEQ multiplex PCR, yet TCRdb's version contains in-frame clones alone and is incomplete. The sample yields 65,000 to 100,000 clones, about 91% seen once. The sequences come from CD4+ or CD8+ T cells sorted from blood, collected in a trial of the OX40 agonist ivuxolimab. Receptors were obtained from an adult with an advanced solid tumor such as melanoma, head and neck, liver or kidney cancer. CDR3s include the opening cysteine and the closing phenylalanine or tryptophan. A D gene is named only where the DNA matches it firmly. Size values are once, few and many counts, or a class for expanded clones, and some rows have none.

v_call	clone_size	d_call	j_call	cdr3_aa	cdr3_nt
TRBV27	.	TRBD1	TRBJ1-5	CATQSFTGDQPQHF	TGTGCCACCCAGTCCTTCACAGGGGATCAGCCCCAGCATTTT
TRBV21-1	few	.	TRBJ2-7	CASTSYEQYF	TGTGCCAGCACCTCGTACGAGCAGTACTTC
TRBV4-3	.	.	TRBJ2-3	CASSQERTDTQYF	TGCGCCAGCAGCCAAGAACGCACAGATACGCAGTATTTT
TRBV19	.	.	TRBJ1-5	CASSISRGRGDQPQHF	TGTGCCAGTAGTATTAGCCGGGGGCGGGGTGATCAGCCCCAGCATTTT
TRBV6-6	.	TRBD2	TRBJ2-3	CASKAGVRTDTQYF	TGTGCCAGCAAGGCGGGAGTAAGGACAGATACGCAGTATTTT
TRBV4-3	.	TRBD1	TRBJ1-4	CASNHRGGEKLFF	TGCGCCAGCAACCACAGGGGTGGGGAAAAACTGTTTTTT
TRBV11-2	.	.	TRBJ2-1	CASSPSSYNEQFF	TGTGCCAGCAGCCCCTCTAGCTACAATGAGCAGTTCTTC
TRBV10-2	.	.	TRBJ2-2	CASSSGYTGELFF	TGCGCCAGCAGTTCGGGGTACACCGGGGAGCTGTTTTTT
TRBV25-1	once	TRBD2	TRBJ2-5	CASSEQYGGGSTQYF	TGTGCCAGCAGTGAACAGTACGGGGGGGGTTCCACCCAGTACTTC
TRBV19	.	.	TRBJ2-3	CASSMGGHGDTQYF	TGTGCCAGTAGTATGGGAGGACACGGGGATACGCAGTATTTT
TRBV9	.	.	TRBJ2-1	CASSVGGGNNNEQFF	TGTGCCAGCAGCGTAGGGGGTGGGAATAACAATGAGCAGTTCTTC
TRBV6-6	.	TRBD2	TRBJ2-1	CASSLELAGGDEQFF	TGTGCCAGCAGCTTAGAACTAGCGGGAGGTGATGAGCAGTTCTTC
TRBV5-8	.	TRBD2	TRBJ2-3	CASKTSGVDTQYF	TGTGCCAGCAAGACTAGCGGAGTAGATACGCAGTATTTT
TRBV30	.	TRBD2	TRBJ2-3	CAWSPGLAGSTDTQYF	TGTGCCTGGAGTCCAGGACTAGCGGGAAGCACAGATACGCAGTATTTT
TRBV5-4	.	TRBD1	TRBJ2-3	CASSLVQGAADTQYF	TGTGCCAGCAGCTTGGTACAGGGGGCTGCAGATACGCAGTATTTT
TRBV6-5	.	.	TRBJ2-1	CASSSSGVEQFF	TGTGCCAGCAGTTCGTCGGGGGTTGAGCAGTTCTTC
TRBV5-1	.	.	TRBJ2-2	CASSLANFGVGPTGELFF	TGCGCCAGCAGCTTGGCCAATTTCGGAGTAGGACCCACCGGGGAGCTGTTTTTT
TRBV27	.	.	TRBJ2-7	CASSSSEITYEQYF	TGTGCCAGCAGTTCCTCAGAAATTACCTACGAGCAGTACTTC
TRBV5-1	.	.	TRBJ2-2	CASRWTPNTGELFF	TGCGCCAGCAGGTGGACACCGAACACCGGGGAGCTGTTTTTT
TRBV7-2	.	TRBD2	TRBJ2-7	CASSLSGSIYEQYF	TGTGCCAGCAGCCTTAGCGGGAGTATATACGAGCAGTACTTC
TRBV25-1	.	TRBD1	TRBJ2-2	CASSGTTGRNTGELFF	TGTGCCAGCAGTGGAACGACAGGGCGGAACACCGGGGAGCTGTTTTTT
TRBV7-2	few	TRBD2	TRBJ2-1	CASSSTSGSYNEQFF	TGTGCCAGCAGCTCCACTAGCGGTTCCTACAATGAGCAGTTCTTC
TRBV28	.	.	TRBJ1-2	CASRPRDRDTYGYTF	TGTGCCAGCAGGCCCAGGGACCGGGATACCTATGGCTACACCTTC
TRBV7-6	.	TRBD2	TRBJ2-7	CASSPSGRQAAYEQYF	TGTGCCAGCAGCCCTAGCGGGAGACAGGCCGCCTACGAGCAGTACTTC
TRBV5-4	.	.	TRBJ2-5	CASSSTLGVGEETQYF	TGTGCCAGCAGCTCCACGTTAGGGGTGGGAGAAGAGACCCAGTACTTC
TRBV7-3	once	TRBD2	TRBJ2-2	CASSLLSTSGNTGELFF	TGTGCCAGCAGCTTACTCTCCACTAGCGGGAACACCGGGGAGCTGTTTTTT